Below are 12 T cell receptor beta chains sequenced from a single sample in a study of T-cell memory formation after mild COVID-19. TCRdb analysed the 5' RACE reads with MiXCR anew, one entry per CDR3 protein. Seen here are over 300,000 distinct CDR3 sequences, approximately 22% observed once, and the top ten hold around 20%. The sequencing input was PBMCs or a T cell subset sorted from them (not recorded which). The receptors stem from a man between 18 and 29 years old who had mild COVID-19 (a few samples of this study predate the infection). Cell type and time point are not known.

This clonotype was counted between two and nine times. The chain is built from TRBV7-9 and TRBJ1-4; D is unresolved. This CDR3 spans 12 amino acids. V was shortened by 3 bases and J by 5 bases, with 4 bases between the two germline ends. The germline V gene has CDR1 SEHNR and CDR2 FQNEAQ (reference sequence). In nucleotides, the CDR3 is TGTGCCAGCAGCTTCCCAAATGAAAAACTGTTTTTT. The encoded protein is CASSFPNEKLFF.

This clonotype was seen a few times. This chain uses TRBV5-1 with TRBJ2-1; D uncertain. Germline V lookup: CDR1 SGHRS, CDR2 YFSETQ. The CDR3 has 13 amino acids. Trimming took 5 bases from V and 9 from J, leaving 15 bases between them. This CDR3 is CASSRAPNSEQFF. The CDR3 DNA is TGCGCCAGCAGTCGAGCTCCCAATTCTGAGCAGTTCTTC.

This clonotype showed up many times. The rearrangement joins TRBV20-1 to TRBJ2-3, with 11 bases that match TRBD2. The CDR3 runs to 15 residues. The junction had 4 bases not matched to a gene; V was cut back by 1 base and J by 4 bases. Germline lookup yields CDR1 DFQATT and CDR2 SNEGSKA (reference sequence). This CDR3 is CSARVGTSGSDTQYF. Here the CDR3 DNA reads TGCAGTGCTAGAGTTGGGACTAGCGGATCAGATACGCAGTATTTT.

This clonotype was observed a handful of times. CDR3 bases: TGTGCCAGCAGCTCAGACGGGAACTATGGCTACACCTTC. Residues: CASSSDGNYGYTF. The chain links TRBV7-2 to TRBJ1-2; D is undetermined. Germline V CDR1 and CDR2: SGHTA, FQGNSA. Trimming shortened V by 4 bases and J by 2 bases, and 8 bases separated the two germline ends. The CDR3 contains 13 residues.

In this sample, this clonotype turned up a few times. The chain recombines TRBV7-9 with TRBJ1-1; TRBD1 aligns across 9 bases. V shed 1 base, J shed 6 bases, and the junction held 3 bases outside the gene matches. Germline V CDR1 and CDR2: SEHNR, FQNEAQ (reference sequence). The CDR3 contains 14 residues. The CDR3 spells CASSLGDRVPEAFF. The CDR3, as DNA: TGTGCCAGCAGCTTAGGGGACAGGGTGCCTGAAGCTTTCTTT.

The sample holds a few counts of this clonotype. The chain joins TRBV23-1 to TRBJ2-2; D remains ambiguous. TRBV23-1 is identified as an open reading frame with a role that is uncertain. The CDR3 extends over 13 amino acids. V gave up 7 bases and J gave up 4 bases, with 10 bases separating them. CDR3 sequence: CASTGQTTGELFF. Here the CDR3 DNA reads TGCGCCAGCACCGGCCAGACCACCGGGGAGCTGTTTTTT.

V and J are TRBV14 and TRBJ2-5; a possible D gene is TRBD1 (6 bases). Trimming cost V 2 bases and J 2 bases, with 12 bases left between them. The CDR3 consists of 15 residues. Germline-derived CDR1 and CDR2 are SGHDN and FVKESK. The DNA for the CDR3 is TGTGCCAGCAGCCAATTAACAGGGCGTCAAGAGACCCAGTACTTC. This sequence encodes CASSQLTGRQETQYF.

The rearrangement links TRBV6-6 to TRBJ1-2; D unresolved. V lost 6 bases and J lost 4, with 12 bases in between. CDR3 size: 13 residues. Per germline, CDR1 MNHNY and CDR2 SVGAGI (reference sequence). This CDR3 reads CASSDREIYGYTF. CDR3 nucleotides: TGTGCCAGCAGCGACCGGGAGATCTATGGCTACACCTTC.

This clonotype was counted ten times or more. This chain connects TRBV6-2 or TRBV6-3 to TRBJ2-6; D gene ambiguous. Trimming cost V 2 bases and J 0 bases, with 5 bases left between them. Per the germline V gene, CDR1 is MNHEY and CDR2 is SVGEGT. CDR3 length: 15 amino acids. The CDR3 nucleotides are TGTGCCAGCAGTTACATCTTCTCTGGGGCCAACGTCCTGACTTTC. It yields the protein CASSYIFSGANVLTF.

This clonotype was counted only a few times. The J gene is TRBJ2-7, the V gene TRBV20-1; D gene uncertain. Deletions cut 1 base from V and 3 bases from J, with 22 bases between. The V gene's germline CDR1 is DFQATT and CDR2 SNEGSKA (reference sequence). This CDR3 is 17 amino acids long. The chain's CDR3 is CSARGVAETERGYEQYV. CDR3 coding DNA: TGCAGTGCTAGAGGGGTCGCCGAAACCGAGCGAGGCTACGAGCAGTACGTC.

This chain connects TRBV7-2 to TRBJ2-2, with 11 positions matching TRBD2. The CDR3 extends over 17 amino acids. J gave up 2 bases and V 4 bases, and 6 bases lay outside the gene matches. Germline V CDR1 and CDR2: SGHTA, FQGNSA. CDR3 loop: CASSWPSGGPNTGELFF. The CDR3 nucleotides are TGTGCCAGCAGCTGGCCTAGCGGGGGGCCCAACACCGGGGAGCTGTTTTTT.

In its sample, this clonotype was seen a few times. The chain has TRBV5-1 and TRBJ2-5, with D possibly matching TRBD1 (5 bases). This CDR3 contains 12 residues. Germline V lookup: CDR1 SGHRS, CDR2 YFSETQ. V was cut by 7 bases and J by 5 bases, with 12 bases left in between. The CDR3 sequence is CASGARGETQYF. CDR3 coding DNA: TGCGCCAGCGGGGCTAGAGGCGAGACCCAGTACTTC. Complete variable domain (other parts from reference TRBV5-1 and TRBJ2-5): KAGVTQTPRYLIKTRGQQVTLSCSPISGHRSVSWYQQTPGQGLQFLFEYFSETQRNKGNFPGRFSGRQFSNSRSEMNVSTLELGDSALYLCASGARGETQYFGPGTRLLVL.